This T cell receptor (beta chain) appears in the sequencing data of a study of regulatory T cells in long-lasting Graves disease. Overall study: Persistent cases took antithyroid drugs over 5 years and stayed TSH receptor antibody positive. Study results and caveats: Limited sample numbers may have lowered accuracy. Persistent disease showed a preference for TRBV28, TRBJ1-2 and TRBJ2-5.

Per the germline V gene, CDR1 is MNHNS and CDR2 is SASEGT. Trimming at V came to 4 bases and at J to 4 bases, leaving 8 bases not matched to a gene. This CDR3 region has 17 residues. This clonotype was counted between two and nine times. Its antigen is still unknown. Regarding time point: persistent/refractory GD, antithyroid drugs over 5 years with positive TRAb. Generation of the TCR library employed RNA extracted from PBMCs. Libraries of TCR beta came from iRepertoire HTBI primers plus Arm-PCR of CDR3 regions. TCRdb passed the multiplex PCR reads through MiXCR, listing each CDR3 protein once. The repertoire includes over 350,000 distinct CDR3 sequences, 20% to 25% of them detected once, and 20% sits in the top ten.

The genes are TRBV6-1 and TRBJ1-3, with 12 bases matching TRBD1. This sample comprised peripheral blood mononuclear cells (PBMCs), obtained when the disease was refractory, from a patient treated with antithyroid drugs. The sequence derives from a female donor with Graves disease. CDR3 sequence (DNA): TGTGCCAGCAGTGCCCTCGGGACAGGGGGCACAGGAAACACCATATATTTT. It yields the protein CASSALGTGGTGNTIYF.